Below, 21 T cell receptor beta chains from the same sample are listed, as sequenced in a study of CD8 T cells in ankylosing spondylitis. TCRdb redid the calling of the 5' RACE reads with MiXCR, one entry per CDR3 protein. The sample records about 220,000 distinct CDR3 sequences, roughly 10% being singletons. Sequenced: blood, either unsorted or a sorted T cell fraction (not recorded which). These TCRs come from a male donor with ankylosing spondylitis or in good health (not recorded which).

There are many counts of this clonotype. This chain joins TRBV12-3 or TRBV12-4 and TRBJ1-3, with unresolved D. Trimming pared 6 bases from V and 0 bases from J, leaving 9 bases between. CDR3 length equals 14 residues. The CDR3 is CASSPRDSGNTIYF. As DNA, the CDR3 is TGTGCCAGCAGCCCAAGGGACTCTGGAAACACCATATATTTT.

This clonotype was seen a handful of times. J is TRBJ1-4 and V is TRBV28, with no clear D. The CDR3 has 12 amino acids. The V gene lost 7 bases and the J gene lost 7 bases, with 10 bases spanning the gap. Germline CDR1 reads MDHEN; CDR2 reads SYDVKM. The CDR3: CASTSGAEKLFF. The DNA for the CDR3 is TGTGCCAGCACTAGTGGCGCTGAAAAACTGTTTTTT.

Only a few counts were recorded for this clonotype. V gene TRBV5-5 combines with J gene TRBJ2-7; weak D call: TRBD1 (6 bases). This CDR3 has 14 amino acids. Trimming shortened V by 5 bases and J by 0 bases, and 12 bases separated the two germline ends. The germline gives CDR1 SGHKS, CDR2 YYEKEE (reference sequence). CDR3: CASRPTGVSYEQYF. In DNA form, the CDR3 reads TGTGCCAGCAGACCGACAGGAGTCTCCTACGAGCAGTACTTC.

This clonotype came up once. The J gene is TRBJ1-1, the V gene TRBV28, with D uncertain. CDR3 size: 12 residues. Germline V gene data show CDR1 as MDHEN and CDR2 as SYDVKM. Trimming removed 2 bases from V and 10 bases from J, with 11 bases in between. CDR3 residues: CASSLGIQAAFF. The DNA of the CDR3 is TGTGCCAGCAGTTTAGGGATTCAAGCAGCTTTCTTT.

This clonotype was detected ten times or more. The chain is built from TRBV29-1 and TRBJ2-3; tentative D call: TRBD2 (5 bases). Trimming removed 4 bases from V and 2 bases from J, with 7 bases in between. The CDR3 spans 12 residues. The germline V gene has CDR1 SQVTM and CDR2 ANQGSEA. CDR3 sequence: CSVVGNTDTQYF. The CDR3 region has the DNA TGCAGCGTTGTCGGGAACACAGATACGCAGTATTTT.

This clonotype showed up just a few times. The gene calls are TRBV7-2 and TRBJ1-4, with a tentative D call TRBD1 (6 bases). The germline gives CDR1 SGHTA, CDR2 FQGNSA. Trimming removed 8 bases at V and 3 bases at J, with 13 bases between. This CDR3 has 14 residues. The CDR3 spells CASGKQGANEKLFF. The CDR3 DNA reads TGTGCCAGCGGCAAACAGGGAGCTAATGAAAAACTGTTTTTT. The whole variable domain, filled in from reference TRBV7-2 and TRBJ1-4, reads GAGVSQSPSNKVTEKGKDVELRCDPISGHTALYWYRQSLGQGLEFLIYFQGNSAPDKSGLPSDRFSAERTGGSVSTLTIQRTQQEDSAVYLCASGKQGANEKLFFGSGTQLSVL.

This clonotype was detected ten times or more. The V gene is TRBV24-1, the J gene TRBJ2-3, with TRBD2 as a possible D gene (7 bases). Germline V gene data show CDR1 as KGHDR and CDR2 as SFDVKD. The CDR3 consists of 14 residues. V dropped 9 bases and J dropped 1 base, with 13 bases sitting between them. CDR3: CATGGAMGTDTQYF. The CDR3 DNA sequence: TGTGCCACCGGGGGGGCCATGGGCACAGATACGCAGTATTTT.

This clonotype was recorded many times. The chain combines TRBV12-3 or TRBV12-4 with TRBJ1-6; TRBD1 matches 7 bases. The ends lost 2 bases at V and 7 bases at J; junction bases unmatched: 2. CDR3 size: 14 residues. The CDR3 loop is CASSLLQGNSPLHF. The CDR3 nucleotides read TGTGCCAGCAGTTTATTACAGGGGAATTCACCCCTCCACTTT.

This clonotype occurred many times. This chain links TRBV12-3 or TRBV12-4 with TRBJ2-3; 7 nucleotides agree with TRBD1. The CDR3 runs 15 residues. The trim removed 7 bases at V and 2 bases at J, leaving 9 bases unmatched. CDR3 sequence reads: CASTLAQGTTDTQYF. The CDR3 bases are TGTGCCAGCACCTTAGCACAGGGGACCACAGATACGCAGTATTTT.

This clonotype was observed many times. The rearrangement uses TRBV6-5 and TRBJ1-2; 7 bases align to TRBD1. Trimming at V came to 7 bases and at J to 6 bases, leaving 5 bases not matched to a gene. This CDR3 spans 12 amino acids. The V gene's germline CDR1 is MNHEY and CDR2 SVGAGI. The CDR3 spells CASTTGVHGYTF. The CDR3 nucleotides are TGTGCCAGCACAACAGGGGTTCATGGCTACACCTTC.

This clonotype was counted at least ten times. This rearrangement joins TRBV5-5 to TRBJ1-5; no clear D gene. The CDR3 totals 14 residues. Per the germline V gene, CDR1 is SGHKS and CDR2 is YYEKEE (reference sequence). Trimming pared 4 bases from V and 2 bases from J, leaving 10 bases between. CDR3 coding DNA: TGTGCCAGCAGCCTGACAAAGGGCAATCAGCCCCAGCATTTT. Translated: CASSLTKGNQPQHF.

The chain carries TRBV5-6 and TRBJ1-2; D unresolved. V was clipped by 0 bases and J by 3 bases, with 12 bases between them. Germline loops: CDR1 SGHDT, CDR2 YYEEEE. This CDR3 comprises 15 residues. The CDR3: CASSLGSGVDYGYTF. The CDR3 coding sequence is TGTGCCAGCAGCTTGGGTTCTGGGGTGGACTATGGCTACACCTTC. Based on the CDR3 plus reference TRBV5-6 and TRBJ1-2, the full variable domain is DAGVTQSPTHLIKTRGQQVTLRCSPKSGHDTVSWYQQALGQGPQFIFQYYEEEERQRGNFPDRFSGHQFPNYSSELNVNALLLGDSALYLCASSLGSGVDYGYTFGSGTRLTVV.

The chain couples TRBV2 to TRBJ2-5; D unclear. CDR3 size: 14 residues. The V end was cut by 3 bases, the J end by 1 base, with 9 bases between. Germline CDR1 SNHLY, CDR2 FYNNEI. DNA of the CDR3: TGTGCCAGCAGTGACAGCGCGGTCCAAGAGACCCAGTACTTC. Residues: CASSDSAVQETQYF. Supplemented by reference TRBV2 and TRBJ2-5, the full variable domain reads EPEVTQTPSHQVTQMGQEVILRCVPISNHLYFYWYRQILGQKVEFLVSFYNNEISEKSEIFDDQFSVERPDGSNFTLKIRSTKLEDSAMYFCASSDSAVQETQYFGPGTRLLVL.

This clonotype has ten or more counts. In DNA form, the CDR3 reads TGTGCCAGCAAGACAGGGGATTCACCCCTCCACTTT. Translation: CASKTGDSPLHF. The chain has TRBV12-3 or TRBV12-4 and TRBJ1-6; 8 bases line up with TRBD1. Trimming removed 7 bases from V and 8 bases from J; junction bases left unmatched: 1. The CDR3 covers 12 residues.

This clonotype has only a few counts. The chain combines TRBV28 with TRBJ2-7, with TRBD1 identical over 8 bases. Trimming took 7 bases from V and 3 from J; bases not matched to a gene: 8. The CDR3 runs 14 residues. The germline gives CDR1 MDHEN, CDR2 SYDVKM. Written as DNA, the CDR3 is TGTGCCAGCACCCCCGGGACAGGCGTCTACGAGCAGTACTTC. It yields the protein CASTPGTGVYEQYF. Combining the CDR3 with reference TRBV28 and TRBJ2-7 gives the whole variable domain DVKVTQSSRYLVKRTGEKVFLECVQDMDHENMFWYRQDPGLGLRLIYFSYDVKMKEKGDIPEGYSVSREKKERFSLILESASTNQTSMYLCASTPGTGVYEQYFGPGTRLTVT.

J is TRBJ1-1 and V is TRBV20-1; D gene ambiguous. The germline V gene has CDR1 DFQATT and CDR2 SNEGSKA (reference sequence). Trimming took 6 bases from V and 6 from J, leaving 11 bases between them. The CDR3 consists of 11 residues. This CDR3 is CSASDWAEAFF. The CDR3 bases are TGCAGTGCCTCAGACTGGGCTGAAGCTTTCTTT.

By share, this clonotype counts as medium-sized. The chain has TRBV5-1 and TRBJ2-3; TRBD1 is a possible D gene (6 bases). This CDR3 has 14 residues. Germline loops: CDR1 SGHRS, CDR2 YFSETQ. V lost 4 bases, J lost 3 bases, and 12 bases lay in between. CDR3 sequence (DNA): TGCGCCAGCAGCCCTCGACAGGTTACAGATACGCAGTATTTT. Its protein is CASSPRQVTDTQYF.

There are many counts of this clonotype. The V and J genes are TRBV5-1 and TRBJ2-3; D possibly matches TRBD1 or TRBD2 (5 bases each). This CDR3 contains 16 residues. Trimming cost V 0 bases and J 3 bases, with 14 bases left between them. Looked up from germline, CDR1 is SGHRS and CDR2 is YFSETQ. CDR3 amino acids: CASSLGGAGGTDTQYF. DNA of the CDR3: TGCGCCAGCAGCTTGGGGGGCGCCGGAGGTACAGATACGCAGTATTTT.

In this sample, this clonotype turned up many times. The chain couples TRBV7-2 to TRBJ2-3; TRBD2 agrees at 11 bases. J lost 5 bases, V lost 10 bases, and 8 bases had no gene match. The CDR3 has 14 residues. Germline V CDR1 and CDR2: SGHTA, FQGNSA. The CDR3 nucleotides read TGTGCCACCCGGGGACTAGCGGCCAGAGATACGCAGTATTTT. Amino acids: CATRGLAARDTQYF.

The chain carries TRBV28 and TRBJ1-6; 7 nucleotides agree with TRBD1. In germline, CDR1 is MDHEN, CDR2 SYDVKM. CDR3 length: 13 amino acids. The ends lost 6 bases at V and 9 bases at J; junction bases unmatched: 5. The CDR3 reads CASSAPGGSPLHF. CDR3 nucleotide sequence: TGTGCCAGCAGCGCCCCAGGGGGTTCACCCCTCCACTTT. Complete variable domain (other parts from reference TRBV28 and TRBJ1-6): DVKVTQSSRYLVKRTGEKVFLECVQDMDHENMFWYRQDPGLGLRLIYFSYDVKMKEKGDIPEGYSVSREKKERFSLILESASTNQTSMYLCASSAPGGSPLHFGNGTRLTVT.

The V gene is TRBV3-1, the J gene TRBJ1-1; unclear D gene. CDR3 size: 14 residues. The V gene lost 4 bases and the J gene lost 5 bases, with 14 bases spanning the gap. Germline loops: CDR1 LGHDT, CDR2 YNNKEL (reference sequence). The CDR3 coding sequence is TGTGCCAGCAGCCTAACGCCTCAGGCAACTGAAGCTTTCTTT. Translation gives CASSLTPQATEAFF.